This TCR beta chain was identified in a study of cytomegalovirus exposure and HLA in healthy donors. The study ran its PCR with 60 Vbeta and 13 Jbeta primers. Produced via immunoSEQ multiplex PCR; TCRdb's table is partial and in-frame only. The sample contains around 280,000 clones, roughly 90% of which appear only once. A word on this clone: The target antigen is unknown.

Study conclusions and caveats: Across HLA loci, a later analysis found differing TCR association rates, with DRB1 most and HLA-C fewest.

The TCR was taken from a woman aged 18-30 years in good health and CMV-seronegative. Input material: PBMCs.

CDR3 residues: CASRKLYAATANTGELFF. The DNA for the CDR3 is TGTGCCAGTAGGAAATTATATGCGGCAACCGCTAACACCGGGGAGCTGTTTTTT. The V call is TRBV19, the J call TRBJ2-2, with no clear D. The V gene lost 6 bases and the J gene lost 2 bases, with 22 bases spanning the gap. The germline V gene encodes CDR1 LNHDA and CDR2 SQIVND (reference sequence). The CDR3 is made up of 18 amino acids.